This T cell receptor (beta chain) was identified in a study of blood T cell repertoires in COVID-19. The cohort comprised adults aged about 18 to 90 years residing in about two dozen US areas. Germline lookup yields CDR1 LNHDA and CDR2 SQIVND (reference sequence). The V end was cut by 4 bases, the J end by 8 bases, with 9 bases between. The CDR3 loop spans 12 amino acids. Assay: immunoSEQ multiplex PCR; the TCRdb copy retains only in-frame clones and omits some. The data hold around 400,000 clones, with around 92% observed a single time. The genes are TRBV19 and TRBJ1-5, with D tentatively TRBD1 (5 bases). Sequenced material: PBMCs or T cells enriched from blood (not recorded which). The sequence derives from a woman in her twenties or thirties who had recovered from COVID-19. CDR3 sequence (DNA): TGTGCCAGTAGTACAGGGCCAGAGCCCCAGCATTTT. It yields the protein CASSTGPEPQHF.